This TCR beta chain derives from a study of identical twins. TCRdb called the 5' RACE reads again in MiXCR, with one record for every CDR3 protein. The sample lists roughly 240,000 distinct CDR3 sequences, approximately 7% occurring once. This clonotype was picked up many times. Germline V gene lookup returns CDR1 SGHTA and CDR2 FQGNSA. V lost 2 bases, J lost 6 bases, and 14 bases lay in between. This CDR3 has 14 amino acids. The sample also formed part of further work on yellow fever vaccine responses in identical twins.

The source is a young woman in good health. The chain recombines TRBV7-2 with TRBJ2-7; D unresolved. The material sequenced was memory (CD45RO+) T cells sorted from blood. The DNA for the CDR3 is TGTGCCAGCAGCTTATCTAAGGCGATCCGCGAGCAGTACTTC. Its protein is CASSLSKAIREQYF.